This TCR beta chain was captured in a study of blood T cells in healthy people across ages. The second PCR ran roughly 6 to 12 cycles with a sample-barcoded 5' primer and J-beta primers. Each CDR3 protein is one row after TCRdb ran MiXCR on the 5' RACE reads. The repertoire holds about 800,000 distinct CDR3 sequences, roughly 64% seen once, with roughly 22% in the top ten. The V gene lost 1 base and the J gene lost 8 bases, with 11 bases spanning the gap. The germline V gene encodes CDR1 SGHDN and CDR2 FVKESK. The CDR3 sequence is 13 residues long. There are a few counts of this clonotype. This clonotype was sampled from a man aged 30-40 years in good health. Input material: blood. The chain carries TRBV14 and TRBJ1-1; D unclear. The CDR3 sequence: CASSQVQYGEAFF. The CDR3 DNA is TGTGCCAGCAGCCAAGTTCAGTACGGGGAAGCTTTCTTT.